Sequencing of this T cell receptor (beta chain) was carried out in a study of vaccination effects on CD4 cells after COVID-19. About the research overall: Samples were taken post-vaccine, and their median timing was 72 days after the second dose.

In the case of this clone: Its antigen is not identified.

Isolation of CD4+ T cells took place after approximately 10 days of culture. Vaccine administered to participants consisted of two doses of either BNT162b2 or mRNA-1273. Vaccinees lacked prior SARS-CoV-2 infection and tested negative for nucleocapsid antibodies. Half-medium changes using IL-2 medium occurred on days 3 and 7. TCRdb's copy holds only in-frame clones and misses some; the assay was immunoSEQ multiplex PCR. The table has tens of thousands of clones, around 74% seen once. Germline CDR1 and CDR2: ENHRY and SYGVKD. V trimming: 7 bases; J trimming: 4 bases; junction bases outside the gene matches: 15. The CDR3 sequence is 16 residues long. Study-level findings and limits: Researchers reported few convalescent patients and no early post-infection timepoints in the study.

This TCR was recovered from a human donor who received a COVID-19 vaccine. The J gene is TRBJ1-2, the V gene TRBV10-3; TRBD1 matches at 7 bases. Sequencing used CD4+ T cells from PBMCs cultured without peptide, obtained after COVID-19 vaccination. Here the CDR3 reads CAITKPPWTGGYGYTF. The CDR3 DNA follows: TGTGCCATCACCAAACCCCCCTGGACAGGCGGCTATGGCTACACCTTC.